The 8 T cell receptor beta chains in this list originate from one sample, sequenced in a study of T cell responses to AZD1222 COVID-19 vaccine. TCRdb keeps only in-frame clones here, not all; method: immunoSEQ multiplex PCR. The table lists roughly 150,000 clones, 90% to 95% of them singletons. The source material was peripheral blood, sampled 28 days after the second AZD1222 dose. The source is an adult who received the AZD1222 COVID-19 vaccine.

This chain connects TRBV13 to TRBJ1-1, with TRBD1 identical over 8 bases. The germline CDR1 and CDR2 sequences are PRHDT and FYEKMQ (reference sequence). This CDR3 is 16 amino acids long. V lost 1 base to trimming and J lost 4 bases; unmatched junction nucleotides: 8. CDR3 protein: CASSLVGDRGGTEAFF. The CDR3 DNA is TGTGCCAGCAGCTTAGTAGGAGACAGGGGTGGCACTGAAGCTTTCTTT.

The chain has TRBV9 and TRBJ1-6; D unresolved. This CDR3 region has 13 residues. V lost 0 bases and J lost 10, with 8 bases in between. The germline CDR1 and CDR2 sequences are SGDLS and YYNGEE. The CDR3 sequence is CASSVEGGSPLHF. The CDR3 DNA is TGTGCCAGCAGCGTAGAGGGCGGCTCACCCCTCCACTTT.

This rearrangement joins TRBV4-1 to TRBJ1-2, with D unresolved. With 1 base removed from V and 7 bases from J, the gap between germline ends came to 13 bases. Looked up from germline, CDR1 is MGHRA and CDR2 is YSYEKL. The CDR3 length is 14 residues. CDR3 DNA: TGCGCCAGCAGCCAAGTTTATTCGGTTTCTGGCTACACCTTC. Amino acid sequence: CASSQVYSVSGYTF.

In this sample, this clone turned up a few times. The V gene is TRBV7-3, the J gene TRBJ2-7; TRBD1 is a possible D gene (5 bases). V lost 5 bases, J lost 6 bases, and 14 bases lay in between. The CDR3 extends over 13 amino acids. Germline V lookup: CDR1 SGHTA, CDR2 FQGTGA. The CDR3 region has the DNA TGTGCCAGCAGCCCAGGGTTATCCGCCGAGCAGTACTTC. This gives the protein CASSPGLSAEQYF.

The V call is TRBV6-5, the J call TRBJ1-3; D is ambiguous. Trimming removed 0 bases from V and 0 bases from J, with 9 bases in between. CDR3 size: 16 residues. CDR1 and CDR2 from the germline V gene are MNHEY and SVGAGI. The CDR3: CASSYSPGFSGNTIYF. DNA for the CDR3: TGTGCCAGCAGTTACTCGCCAGGCTTCTCTGGAAACACCATATATTTT.

CDR3 DNA: TGTGCCAGCAGAGGCGGGGGAAGGGGCAATCAGCCCCAGCATTTT. Translation: CASRGGGRGNQPQHF. The chain links TRBV6-5 to TRBJ1-5, with D perhaps TRBD1 (5 bases). The V gene's germline CDR1 is MNHEY and CDR2 SVGAGI. The CDR3 spans 15 residues. The ends were cut back, 6 bases at V and 2 bases at J, with 14 bases in the middle.

The chain recombines TRBV4-1 with TRBJ2-7; the match to TRBD2 covers 9 bases. Germline lookup yields CDR1 MGHRA and CDR2 YSYEKL. The CDR3 length is 14 residues. V gave up 1 base and J gave up 4 bases; unmatched junction bases: 2. The chain's CDR3 is CASSQGLAVYEQYF. DNA for the CDR3: TGCGCCAGCAGCCAAGGACTAGCGGTATACGAGCAGTACTTC.

The J gene is TRBJ2-3, the V gene TRBV11-2, with D unresolved. The germline V gene has CDR1 SGHAT and CDR2 FQNNGV. Trimming stripped 0 bases from V and 0 bases from J, with 4 bases between. CDR3 length: 14 residues. The CDR3 DNA is TGTGCCAGCAGCTTAGAACCCAGCACAGATACGCAGTATTTT. It yields the protein CASSLEPSTDTQYF.